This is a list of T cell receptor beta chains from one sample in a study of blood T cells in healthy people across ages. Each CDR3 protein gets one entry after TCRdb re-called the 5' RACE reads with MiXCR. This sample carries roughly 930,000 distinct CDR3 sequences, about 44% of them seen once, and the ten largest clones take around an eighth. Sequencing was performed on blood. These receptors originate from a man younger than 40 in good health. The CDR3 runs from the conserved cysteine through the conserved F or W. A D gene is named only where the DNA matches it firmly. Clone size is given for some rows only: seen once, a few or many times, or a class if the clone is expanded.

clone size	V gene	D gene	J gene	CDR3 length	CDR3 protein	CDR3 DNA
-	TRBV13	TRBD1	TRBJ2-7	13	CASGDRGYYEQYF	TGTGCCAGCGGGGACAGGGGGTACTACGAGCAGTACTTC
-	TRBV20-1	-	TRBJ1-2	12	CSAVGGRYGYTF	TGCAGTGCCGTCGGAGGGCGCTATGGCTACACCTTC
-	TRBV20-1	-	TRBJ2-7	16	CSARARSGTVTYEQYF	TGCAGTGCTAGAGCTCGGTCCGGGACCGTAACCTACGAGCAGTACTTC
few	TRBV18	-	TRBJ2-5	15	CASSRPTGYQETQYF	TGTGCCAGCTCACGACCTACAGGATACCAAGAGACCCAGTACTTC
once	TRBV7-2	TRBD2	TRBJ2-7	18	CASGFRPSGGMSYNEQYF	TGTGCCAGCGGCTTCCGGCCTAGCGGGGGTATGTCCTACAATGAGCAGTACTTC
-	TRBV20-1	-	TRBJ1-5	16	CSARDSLAGSNQPQHF	TGCAGTGCTAGAGATAGTTTGGCAGGGAGCAATCAGCCCCAGCATTTT
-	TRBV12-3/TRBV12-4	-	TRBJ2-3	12	CASSGATDTQYF	TGTGCCAGCAGCGGGGCCACAGATACGCAGTATTTT
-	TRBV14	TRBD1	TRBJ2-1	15	CASSFLRDSRNEQFF	TGTGCCAGCAGCTTTCTACGGGACAGTCGCAATGAGCAGTTCTTC
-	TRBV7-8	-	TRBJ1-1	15	CASSLQSLAGTEAFF	TGTGCCAGCAGCTTACAAAGTCTAGCGGGCACTGAAGCTTTCTTT
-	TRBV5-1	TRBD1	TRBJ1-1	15	CAGSSNQGGNTEAFF	TGCGCCGGCAGCTCAAATCAGGGGGGGAACACTGAAGCTTTCTTT
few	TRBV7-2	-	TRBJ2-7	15	CASSPDLQGLREQYF	TGTGCCAGCAGCCCTGACCTTCAGGGGTTACGGGAGCAGTACTTC
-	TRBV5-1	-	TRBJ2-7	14	CASSAGTTSYEQYF	TGCGCCAGCAGCGCCGGGACGACCTCCTACGAGCAGTACTTC
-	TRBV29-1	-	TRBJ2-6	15	CSVREGGSGANVLTF	TGCAGCGTCCGAGAAGGGGGAAGTGGGGCCAACGTCCTGACTTTC
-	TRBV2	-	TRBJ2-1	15	CASRATALPYNEQFF	TGTGCCAGCAGAGCTACGGCGCTTCCCTACAATGAGCAGTTCTTC
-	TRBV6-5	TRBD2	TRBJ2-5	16	CASITSAPGGRETQYF	TGTGCCAGCATTACCTCCGCCCCGGGGGGGAGAGAGACCCAGTACTTC
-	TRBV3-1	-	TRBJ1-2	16	CASSQWVGPRDYGYTF	TGTGCCAGCAGCCAATGGGTAGGACCGAGAGACTATGGCTACACCTTC
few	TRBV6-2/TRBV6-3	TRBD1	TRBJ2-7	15	CASGTFDRGTYEQYF	TGTGCCAGCGGTACATTTGACAGGGGGACCTACGAGCAGTACTTC
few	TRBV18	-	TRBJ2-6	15	CASSIEVSGANVLTF	TGTGCCAGCTCCATCGAGGTCTCTGGGGCCAACGTCCTGACTTTC
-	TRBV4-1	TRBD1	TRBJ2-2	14	CASSGQVKPGELFF	TGCGCCAGCAGTGGACAGGTGAAACCCGGGGAGCTGTTTTTT
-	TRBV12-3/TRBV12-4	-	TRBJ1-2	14	CASSLKVPWSGYTF	TGTGCCAGCAGTTTAAAAGTCCCCTGGAGCGGCTACACCTTC
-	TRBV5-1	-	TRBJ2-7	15	CASGSDPGSLREQYF	TGCGCCAGCGGCTCTGATCCAGGGAGCCTACGCGAGCAGTACTTC
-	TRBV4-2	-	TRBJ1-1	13	CASSPESTTEAFF	TGTGCCAGCAGCCCAGAGTCTACCACTGAAGCTTTCTTT
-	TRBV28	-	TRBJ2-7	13	CASTYSGGDEQYF	TGTGCCAGCACGTATTCGGGGGGCGACGAGCAGTACTTC
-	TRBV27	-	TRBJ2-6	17	CASSPGTGTPGANVLTF	TGTGCCAGCAGCCCCGGTACAGGGACCCCTGGAGCCAACGTCCTGACTTTC
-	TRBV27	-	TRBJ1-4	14	CASSSHEGDEKLFF	TGTGCCAGCAGCTCACATGAGGGGGATGAAAAACTGTTTTTT
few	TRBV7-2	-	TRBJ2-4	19	CASSLALTGNRLAKNIQYF	TGTGCCAGCAGCTTAGCGCTGACCGGTAACCGTTTAGCCAAAAACATTCAGTACTTC
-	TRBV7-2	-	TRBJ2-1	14	CASTRPGPENEQFF	TGTGCCAGCACCCGTCCGGGTCCCGAGAATGAGCAGTTCTTC
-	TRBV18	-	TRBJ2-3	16	CASSPPPRGATDTQYF	TGTGCCAGCTCACCACCCCCCAGGGGCGCCACAGATACGCAGTATTTT
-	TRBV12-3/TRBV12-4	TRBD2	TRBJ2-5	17	CASSSKVASGGKETQYF	TGTGCCAGCAGTTCAAAAGTGGCTAGCGGGGGGAAAGAGACCCAGTACTTC
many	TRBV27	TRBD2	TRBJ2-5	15	CASRRGGGGAGTQYF	TGTGCCAGCCGGCGCGGTGGCGGGGGGGCCGGGACCCAGTACTTC
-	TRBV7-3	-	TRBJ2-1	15	CASSLTGTGRIEQFF	TGTGCCAGCAGCTTAACAGGTACAGGTCGTATTGAGCAGTTCTTC
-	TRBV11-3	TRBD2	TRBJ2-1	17	CASSLGQRGGLYNEQFF	TGTGCCAGCAGCTTAGGTCAGCGGGGGGGCCTCTACAATGAGCAGTTCTTC
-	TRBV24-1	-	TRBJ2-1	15	CATSDLRLQSNEQFF	TGTGCCACCAGTGATTTGCGGCTCCAGTCCAATGAGCAGTTCTTC
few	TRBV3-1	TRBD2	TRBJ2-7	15	CASSAVAGDLYEQYF	TGTGCCAGCAGCGCAGTAGCGGGGGACCTCTACGAGCAGTACTTC
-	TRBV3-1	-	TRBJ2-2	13	CASSHMNTGELFF	TGTGCCAGCAGCCATATGAACACCGGGGAGCTGTTTTTT
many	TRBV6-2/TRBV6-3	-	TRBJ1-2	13	CASSYSDGYGYTF	TGTGCCAGCAGTTACTCCGACGGCTATGGCTACACCTTC
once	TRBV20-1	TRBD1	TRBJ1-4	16	CSARSPGTGGSEKLFF	TGCAGTGCTAGAAGTCCCGGGACAGGGGGGAGTGAAAAACTGTTTTTT
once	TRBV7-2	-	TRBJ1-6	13	CANVGGYNSPLHF	TGTGCCAACGTGGGCGGTTATAATTCACCCCTCCACTTT
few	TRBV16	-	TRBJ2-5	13	CASTGQRQETQYF	TGTGCCAGCACCGGACAGCGCCAAGAGACCCAGTACTTC
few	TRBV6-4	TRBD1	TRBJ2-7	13	CASSDSDRGEQYF	TGTGCCAGCAGTGACTCGGACAGGGGCGAGCAGTACTTC
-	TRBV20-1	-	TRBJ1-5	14	CSAIRGVNNQPQHF	TGCAGTGCTATAAGAGGGGTGAACAATCAGCCCCAGCATTTT
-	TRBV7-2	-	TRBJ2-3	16	CASTPVGGHSTETQYF	TGTGCCAGCACCCCTGTGGGGGGTCATAGCACAGAGACGCAGTATTTT
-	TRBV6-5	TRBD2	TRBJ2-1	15	CASRRSGGGYNEQFF	TGTGCCAGCAGACGGAGCGGGGGGGGCTACAATGAGCAGTTCTTC
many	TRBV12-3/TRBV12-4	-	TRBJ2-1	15	CASSLAGLTYNEQFF	TGTGCCAGCAGTTTGGCGGGGTTGACCTACAATGAGCAGTTCTTC
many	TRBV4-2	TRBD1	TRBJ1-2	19	CASSQEGFGTANTNYGYTF	TGTGCCAGCAGCCAAGAGGGGTTTGGGACAGCGAACACTAACTATGGCTACACCTTC
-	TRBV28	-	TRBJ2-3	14	CASKAGAYTDTQYF	TGTGCCAGCAAGGCGGGGGCCTACACAGATACGCAGTATTTT
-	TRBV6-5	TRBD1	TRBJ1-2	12	CASSQGQSGYTF	TGTGCCAGCAGTCAGGGACAGTCTGGCTACACCTTC
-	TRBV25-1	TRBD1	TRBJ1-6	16	CASSDPAQGINSPLHF	TGTGCCAGCAGTGACCCAGCACAGGGGATCAATTCACCCCTCCACTTT
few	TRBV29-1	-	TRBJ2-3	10	CSVGSDWQYF	TGCAGCGTTGGTTCGGATTGGCAGTATTTT
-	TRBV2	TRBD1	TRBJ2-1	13	CASTSGQGNWQFF	TGTGCCAGCACCTCGGGACAGGGGAATTGGCAGTTCTTC
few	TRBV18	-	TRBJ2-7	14	CASSPRVRGYEQYF	TGTGCCAGCTCACCTAGGGTGAGGGGCTACGAGCAGTACTTC
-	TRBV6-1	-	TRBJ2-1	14	CAIRTSVAYNEQFF	TGTGCCATCCGGACGTCGGTCGCCTACAATGAGCAGTTCTTC
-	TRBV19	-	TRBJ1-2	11	CASSIAHGYTF	TGTGCCAGTAGTATAGCCCATGGCTACACCTTC
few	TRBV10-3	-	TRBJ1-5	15	CAISESHGSNQPQHF	TGTGCCATCAGTGAGTCGCACGGTAGCAATCAGCCCCAGCATTTT
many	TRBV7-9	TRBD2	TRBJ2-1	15	CASSSLAGPFDEQFF	TGTGCCAGCAGTTCTCTAGCGGGGCCGTTTGATGAGCAGTTCTTC
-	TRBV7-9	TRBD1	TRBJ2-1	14	CASSHRDRGLEQFF	TGTGCCAGCAGCCATAGGGACAGGGGGCTGGAGCAGTTCTTC
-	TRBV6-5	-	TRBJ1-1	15	CASIQRGGVRTEAFF	TGTGCCAGCATCCAACGGGGAGGGGTGCGCACTGAAGCTTTCTTT
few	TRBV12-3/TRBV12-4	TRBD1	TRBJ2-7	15	CASSRGGQLSYEQYF	TGTGCCAGCAGCCGAGGGGGACAGCTCTCCTACGAGCAGTACTTC